This entry lists 9 T cell receptor beta chains sequenced from one sample in a study of blood T cell repertoires in COVID-19 (dated by TCRdb to 2019 to 2021). The library was built by means of the immunoSEQ multiplex PCR assay. Here the immuneACCESS table is served through TCRdb, limited to in-frame sequences with V and J called. Missing clones are a known gap in these copies; in checked studies unresolved V genes cover under half, and the rest lacks a known reason. In this sample the table shows hundreds of thousands of clones, 75% to 90% of which occur a single time. Of the sample, about 2.2% is held by the ten largest clones. Source material: peripheral blood. These receptors all stem from a woman in her thirties who had recovered from COVID-19.

The chain carries TRBV11-3 and TRBJ1-1, with D uncertain. This CDR3 has 13 residues. CDR1 and CDR2 (germline): SGHNT, YENEEA. The V gene lost 1 base and the J gene lost 6 bases, with 9 bases spanning the gap. The CDR3, as DNA: TGTGCCAGCAGCTTAGGACACGGTGCTGAAGCTTTCTTT. This codes for CASSLGHGAEAFF.

This clone was observed a single time. V and J are TRBV2 and TRBJ1-6, with 9 bases identical to TRBD1. Trimming removed 7 bases from V and 10 bases from J; junction bases left unmatched: 5. The CDR3 totals 13 residues. The germline gives CDR1 SNHLY, CDR2 FYNNEI. The CDR3 region is CASTRQGGSPLHF. DNA for the CDR3: TGTGCCAGCACCCGACAGGGGGGATCACCCCTCCACTTT.

The chain couples TRBV3-1 (or the pseudogene TRBV3-2) to TRBJ1-1; TRBD1 might be the D (6 bases). The ends were cut back, 6 bases at V and 0 bases at J, with 17 bases in the middle. The CDR3 has 16 residues. Per germline, CDR1 LGHDT and CDR2 YNNKEL (reference sequence). CDR3 DNA sequence: TGTGCCAGCAGTAGAAGGGGGGGCAGGGTGAACACTGAAGCTTTCTTT. It is translated as CASSRRGGRVNTEAFF.

This chain uses TRBV7-9 with TRBJ2-1; 11 nucleotides agree with TRBD2. Per germline, CDR1 SEHNR and CDR2 FQNEAQ (reference sequence). Germline trimming cut 3 bases from V and 3 bases from J; bases unmatched to any gene: 1. The CDR3 contains 15 residues. The CDR3 loop is CASSLGLAVYNEQFF. The CDR3 bases are TGTGCCAGCAGCTTGGGACTAGCGGTCTACAATGAGCAGTTCTTC.

The chain employs TRBV7-9 and TRBJ1-2; 9 nucleotides line up with TRBD1. CDR1 is SEHNR and CDR2 is FQNEAQ in the germline V gene (reference sequence). V lost 5 bases and J lost 6; bases outside the gene matches: 10. CDR3 length equals 15 residues. CDR3 DNA: TGTGCCAGCAGCCAGGTGGGACAGGGCGACCATGGCTACACCTTC. Protein sequence: CASSQVGQGDHGYTF.

V usage is TRBV18 and J usage is TRBJ1-2, with 11 positions matching TRBD1. This CDR3 comprises 15 residues. Per the germline V gene, CDR1 is KGHSH and CDR2 is LQKENI. The V and J ends lost 4 bases and 7 bases, in that order; junction bases with no gene match: 8. In DNA form, the CDR3 reads TGTGCCAGCTCACGACCGGACAGGGGGCTTAGTGGCTACACCTTC. It codes for CASSRPDRGLSGYTF. Complete variable domain (other parts from reference TRBV18 and TRBJ1-2): NAGVMQNPRHLVRRRGQEARLRCSPMKGHSHVYWYRQLPEEGLKFMVYLQKENIIDESGMPKERFSAEFPKEGPSILRIQQVVRGDSAAYFCASSRPDRGLSGYTFGSGTRLTVV.

The rearrangement uses TRBV2 and TRBJ2-5, with 7 positions matching TRBD1. V dropped 10 bases and J dropped 7; count of bases not matched to a gene: 9. The CDR3 loop spans 12 amino acids. Germline loops: CDR1 SNHLY, CDR2 FYNNEI. The CDR3 region has the DNA TGTGCCACGCTGAACAGGGGTCGGACCCAGTACTTC. Translated: CATLNRGRTQYF.

V gene TRBV25-1 combines with J gene TRBJ2-1, with TRBD2 matching over 9 bases. V lost 6 bases and J lost 6; bases outside the gene matches: 3. Germline CDR1 reads MGHDK; CDR2 reads SYGVNS. The CDR3 loop spans 13 amino acids. The CDR3 DNA sequence: TGTGCCAGCAGCCAAGCGGGAGGCAATGAGCAGTTCTTC. Protein: CASSQAGGNEQFF.

On this clone: A much more abundant neighbour one base away suggests this may be a read error. The same CDR3 arises from other DNA sequences in this sample as well. The chain uses TRBV7-2 and TRBJ2-7; D ambiguous. Germline loops: CDR1 SGHTA, CDR2 FQGNSA. Trimming left V 5 bases short and J 0 bases short, with 5 bases between. The CDR3 contains 12 residues. CDR3 in amino acids: CASSPSSYEQYF. CDR3 DNA sequence: TGTGCCAGCAGCCCTAGCTCCTACGAGCAGTACTTC. Looking up the rest from reference TRBV7-2 and TRBJ2-7 gives the full variable domain: GAGVSQSPSNKVTEKGKDVELRCDPISGHTALYWYRQSLGQGLEFLIYFQGNSAPDKSGLPSDRFSAERTGGSVSTLTIQRTQQEDSAVYLCASSPSSYEQYFGPGTRLTVT.